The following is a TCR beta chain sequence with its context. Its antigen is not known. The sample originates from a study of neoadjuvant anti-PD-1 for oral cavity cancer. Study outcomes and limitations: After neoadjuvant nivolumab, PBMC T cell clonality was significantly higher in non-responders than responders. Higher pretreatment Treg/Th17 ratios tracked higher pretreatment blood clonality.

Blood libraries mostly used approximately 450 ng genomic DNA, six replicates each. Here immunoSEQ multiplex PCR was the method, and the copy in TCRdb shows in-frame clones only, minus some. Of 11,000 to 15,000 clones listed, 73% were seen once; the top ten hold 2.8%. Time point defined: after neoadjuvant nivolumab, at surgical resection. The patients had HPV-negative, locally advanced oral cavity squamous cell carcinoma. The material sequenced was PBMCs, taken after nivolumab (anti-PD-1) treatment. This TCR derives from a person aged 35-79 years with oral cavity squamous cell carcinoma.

CDR3 nucleotides: TGTGCCTGGAGTGTACTAGCGGGTTACAATGAGCAGTTCTTC. It encodes CAWSVLAGYNEQFF. This chain uses TRBV30 with TRBJ2-1; 9 bases fit TRBD2. J was trimmed by 4 bases and V by 0 bases; bases with no gene match: 1. Germline loops: CDR1 GTSNPN, CDR2 SVGIG (reference sequence). The CDR3 sequence is 14 residues long.